This T cell receptor (beta chain) was captured by sequencing in a study of cytomegalovirus exposure and HLA in healthy donors (dated by TCRdb to 2015 to 2018). With regard to the full study: An earlier analysis of under 600 of the donors reported about 250 Gb of sequence data and some 120 million unique TCR beta sequences from about 179 million T cells. The number of donors typed differed by locus, with about 629-630 for A, B, C, DRB1 and DQB1, roughly 520 for DQA1, 600 to 610 for DPA1, and some 440 for DPB1. The T cell repertoires of several hundred subjects were profiled by immunosequencing and related to cytomegalovirus serostatus. A separate validation cohort of roughly 110 different subjects was used in addition to the roughly 720-subject first cohort. Donor age, sex, ethnicity and CMV serostatus were compiled alongside the repertoire data. Class I and class II HLA loci were covered by the typing at four-digit resolution. Of the roughly 420 genotyped donors, 81% were placed in the genetic ancestry cluster associated with self-reported Caucasian donors. In a later analysis, previously published TCR beta repertoires from roughly 710 donors were re-analyzed and high-resolution HLA genotyping was added so that TCR occurrence patterns could be studied. A later genetic analysis used genome-wide SNP genotypes for about 65% of the 666 donors, treating that subset as a discovery cohort. Roughly 300 gigabases of sequencing data and tens of millions of unique TCR sequences were included in an early release covering 550 to 800 HLA-typed donors. All discovery cohort repertoires had been generated on a single sequencing platform. The study was designed to test whether signatures of past pathogen exposure could be identified by cataloging public T cell receptors. Because of strong linkage in the cohort, roughly 5 DR-DQ haplotypes were treated as single units for association and clustering. Among about 370 genotyped donors of the cohort, an average of roughly 230,000 unique TCR beta nucleotide sequences was sequenced per donor, of which about 20% were non-productive. The later analysis used no new phenotypic data to find candidate immune exposures, relying instead on TCR beta sequences and their occurrence across donors. To predict cytomegalovirus infection status, the study combined high-throughput TCR immunosequencing, statistical association of individual TCRs with disease status, and machine learning. In an earlier analysis of 587 of the donors, high-throughput TCR beta sequencing was used to judge whether each TCR beta V gene segment behaved as functional or pseudogenic. Results and caveats for the whole study, not just this receptor: In a later analysis, TCR association rates were found to vary across HLA loci, with the most associated TCRs seen for DRB1 alleles and the fewest for HLA-C alleles. Linkage disequilibrium might explain the correlated functional status among segregating V segments, but an unknown experimental factor could not be excluded. Most CMV-associated TCR beta chains appeared to be HLA-restricted in a later analysis, and the HLA associations seemed to be driven largely by CMV exposure. In the study, some 180 TCR beta chains were listed as associated with cytomegalovirus. The earlier analysis of approximately 560 of the donors excluded approximately 17 rarely observed V segments, including chromosome 9 orphons, because counts were too low. A cluster of highly shared sequence variants was judged likely to represent a technical artifact of the sequencing pipeline. In a later analysis, HLA-associated TCR beta chains showed more clonal expansion and lower generation probabilities than non-associated chains that were equally common. A later genetic analysis reported fewer N-insertions in productive TCRs among donors in an Asian-associated ancestry cluster than the roughly 700-donor mean. A further reported finding was that TCR beta sequences accurately predicted the HLA-A and HLA-B alleles for most subjects in the first cohort. A later analysis associated 15,000 or so TCR beta sequences with specific HLA alleles at a false discovery rate of 0.05. Several of the top co-occurrence clusters appeared to be linked to parvovirus B19, influenza, CMV and Epstein-Barr virus, according to a later analysis. The authors suggested that the approach could potentially be extended to other disease states and immunological phenotypes. In this cohort, only TCR beta chains were sequenced, and detectable features were limited by the absence of alpha or paired-chain data. Most TCR sequences were observed very rarely across donors, whereas some public TCRs were present in many individuals. A few of the identified cytomegalovirus-associated TCR beta chains were confirmed in vitro to be specific for cytomegalovirus antigens. When HLA alleles, especially DR and DQ, strongly co-occurred, TCR associations were difficult to assign to individual alleles. Presence/absence analyses assumed roughly uniform sequencing depth across donors, an assumption that may not hold. V-gene and J-gene trimming of TCR beta chains was associated with a missense DCLRE1C variant in a later genetic analysis, and the association was replicated in an independent cohort. The only immune exposure information available for the cohort was CMV serostatus. The classifier was reported to diagnose cytomegalovirus status with high specificity and sensitivity in both the original cohort and the validation cohort. In an earlier analysis of around 600 of the donors, most TCR beta V segments appeared in productive rearrangements about 90% or about 30% of the time, broadly matching IMGT annotations. The 87-base-pair reads could not distinguish some IMGT-functional V segments, including TRBV6-2 and TRBV6-3, so those segments were excluded. Because HLA typing was unavailable for some donors at each locus, only the typed subset was used in association tests.

The cohort consisted of some 670 healthy bone marrow donors. Cohort members were all nominally healthy when sampled, although unrecorded immune exposures were likely present. The donor was CMV seronegative and was included in the group of 352 seronegative cohort members. A peripheral blood sample was collected from each donor, and TCR beta sequencing was performed on peripheral blood mononuclear cells. The Qiagen DNeasy Blood Extraction Kit was used to extract genomic DNA from the blood cell samples. Including the terminal cysteine and phenylalanine, the CDR3 comprises 16 residues. Only CDR3 DNA remains: 48 bases, in frame from the first base. Relative to germline, V is 4 bases shorter and J is 3 bases shorter, with 18 bases between their ends. Via the germline V gene, CDR1 is KGHSH and CDR2 LQKENI. The library was obtained by the immunoSEQ multiplex PCR assay. For the multiplex PCR, a mixture combining 60 forward primers for TCR Vbeta segments and 13 reverse primers for TCR Jbeta segments was used. The CDR3 region of rearranged TCR beta genes was amplified from genomic DNA with a multiplex PCR assay. Amplified TCR beta libraries were sequenced as 87-base-pair reads on the Illumina HiSeq System. Regarding the original processing steps: In a later analysis, 80 million or so unique TCR beta chains were counted across the 500 to 700 repertoires, and roughly 9.9 million of these chains were shared by at least two donors. To remove PCR and sequencing errors, raw reads were error-corrected and collapsed into unique sequences using a nearest-neighbor algorithm that merged closely related sequences. CDR3 sequences were aligned to IMGT reference sequences to assign V, D and J gene segments. For a sequence to be retained, a match of at least six nucleotides was required to both a V gene segment and a J gene segment. Rearrangements were classified as productive when the CDR3 lacked stop codons and remained in frame with V and J, and all other rearrangements were classified as non-productive. CDR3 was defined by IMGT convention, running from the second conserved V-encoded cysteine to the conserved J-encoded phenylalanine. The earlier analysis of about 610 of the donors excluded any sequence lacking an unambiguous match to a single V gene segment. An earlier analysis of 450 to 650 of the donors called V segments functional above 56.7% productive rearrangements and segregating when the between-donor standard deviation exceeded 5%. To diagnose cytomegalovirus status from the catalog of TCR beta chain sequences, a statistical classification framework was built. In a later analysis, TCR nucleotide sequences were compared against IMGT/GENE-DB human TR gene sequences so that V and J genes could be assigned. In a later analysis, CDR3 sequences and most-parsimonious VDJ recombination scenarios were assigned using the TCRdist pipeline. In a later analysis, each TCR beta chain was defined by its CDR3 amino acid sequence together with its V-gene family, and reads without a unique V-gene family were excluded. As a way to deal with suspected cross-contamination and a sequencing artifact, a later analysis dropped approximately 590 nucleotide sequences that were highly shared and had low generation probability. In a later analysis, a clonal expansion index was calculated for each public chain from normalized within-repertoire ranks of inferred template counts. A later analysis computed generation probabilities with a VDJ recombination model fitted to out-of-frame rearrangements, and checked the results against IGoR. In a later analysis, TCR-TCR, TCR-HLA and TCR-CMV co-occurrence was scored with hypergeometric tests, and a repertoire-size bias correction was applied to TCR pairs. In a later analysis, false discovery rates were estimated by permuting HLA or CMV assignments 20 times. In a later analysis, co-occurring TCRs were grouped using DBSCAN, with TCRdist sequence similarity added in when clustering inside HLA-allele-positive subsets. Repertoires with fewer than 30,000 or more than 120,000 public chains were left out of co-occurrence clustering, as were five repertoires with anomalous nucleotide sharing. TCRdb's version of the immuneACCESS table is confined to in-frame rearrangements and falls short of the full clone set. An unresolved V gene accounts for under half of the shortfall where checked; the remainder is of unknown origin. Clone size and V and J calls were adopted from that table, with D and trimming inferred from the DNA. For this sample the table gives about 140,000 clones, of which 66% were detected only once. Approximately 6.5% of the sample goes to the ten largest clones.

Comments on this clone: What this receptor recognizes is not known. No base qualities exist here, and no much larger clone lies one base off it.

The origin of this receptor is a woman in her fifties or sixties in good health and CMV-seronegative. The sequencing sample was made of PBMCs. This chain joins TRBV18 to TRBJ1-2; TRBD1 is perhaps the D gene, given 6 matching bases. CDR3 sequence: CASSRNRATPYYGYTF. The DNA reads TGTGCCAGCTCACGGAACAGGGCAACCCCTTACTATGGCTACACCTTC.